This T cell receptor beta chain was sequenced for a study of T cells expressing NK-cell markers. Study as a whole: Sorted CD3+CD56+NKG2C+, CD3+CD56+NKG2C- and CD3+CD56-NKG2C+ T cells supplied TCR beta repertoires. There were seven HCMV-seropositive donors and one seronegative donor among the eight sequenced.

The TCR beta cDNA came from 5'RACE template switching with UMIs. TCRdb re-called the 5' RACE reads and shows each CDR3 protein once, DNA omitted. The sample is made up of 550,000 to 600,000 distinct CDR3 sequences, and the top ten hold less than 4.5% of it. Overall study findings and caveats: As a fraction of CD8+ T cells, dominant NKG2C+ clonotypes reached roughly 1.0-7.5% in six donors.

In regard to this clonotype: Its antigen is unknown.

From germline, CDR1 is SGHVS and CDR2 FQNEAQ. CDR3 length equals 15 residues. V and J are TRBV7-8 and TRBJ1-1; lacking DNA, the TRBD1 call made by TCRdb goes unchecked. This clonotype was sampled from a man between 18 and 29 years old in good health. The sample comprised blood T cells: a sorted CD56 or NKG2C T cell subset, CD4+ or CD8+ T cells, or bulk PBMC T cells (not recorded which). The CDR3 is CASTLRDTENTEAFF.